A selection of T cell receptor beta chains follows, all from one sample in a study of Ad26.COV2.S vaccination and SARS-CoV-2 variants. Generated by immunoSEQ multiplex PCR, the TCRdb table keeps only in-frame clones and is missing some. The data contain hundreds of thousands of clones, roughly 90% of them singletons. The starting material was peripheral blood, obtained in a trial of Ad26.COV2.S vaccine versus placebo. The source of these receptors is a person aged 18-65 years who received the Ad26.COV2.S COVID-19 vaccine or a placebo. Each CDR3 is given with its conserved first and last residue. Fields, in order: clone size, D gene, V gene, J gene, CDR3 length, CDR3 protein, CDR3 DNA. D genes are given only for firm matches. Where a row states a size, it is once, few, many or the class of an expanded clone; other rows omit it.

>-|TRBD1|TRBV5-1|TRBJ1-2|14
CASSPSGTGSGYTF
TGCGCCAGCAGCCCGTCCGGGACAGGTAGTGGCTACACCTTC
>-|TRBD1|TRBV6-2/TRBV6-3|TRBJ1-5|19
CASSYFGGGGTGLDQPQHF
TGTGCCAGCAGTTACTTCGGCGGAGGTGGGACAGGGTTGGATCAGCCCCAGCATTTT
>-|-|TRBV7-9|TRBJ1-2|14
CASRDGLSNYGYTF
TGTGCCAGCAGAGACGGACTCTCTAACTATGGCTACACCTTC
>-|-|TRBV7-2|TRBJ2-3|17
CASSFGQPASSTDTQYF
TGTGCCAGCAGCTTTGGACAGCCTGCCTCTAGCACAGATACGCAGTATTTT
>-|-|TRBV6-1|TRBJ1-4|16
CASSEGAVRNNEKLFF
TGTGCCAGCAGTGAAGGGGCGGTTCGGAATAATGAAAAACTGTTTTTT
>-|TRBD1|TRBV24-1|TRBJ1-1|14
CATSESRGGTEAFF
TGTGCCACCAGTGAATCCAGGGGGGGCACTGAAGCTTTCTTT
>-|-|TRBV15|TRBJ2-1|12
CATSRAGYEQFF
TGTGCCACCAGCAGAGCAGGGTATGAGCAGTTCTTC
>once|TRBD2|TRBV28|TRBJ2-1|15
CASSLGGRADNEQFF
TGTGCCAGCAGTTTAGGCGGGAGGGCCGATAATGAGCAGTTCTTC
>-|-|TRBV2|TRBJ1-6|14
CASRFGTDNSPLHF
TGTGCCAGCAGATTCGGGACGGATAATTCACCCCTCCACTTT
>-|TRBD2|TRBV28|TRBJ2-3|17
CASTRLGLAGVPDTQYF
TGTGCCAGCACCCGACTTGGACTAGCGGGAGTTCCAGATACGCAGTATTTT
>-|-|TRBV27|TRBJ1-4|15
CASSLTWSNNEKLFF
TGTGCCAGCAGTTTGACATGGAGTAATAATGAAAAACTGTTTTTT
>-|TRBD1|TRBV18|TRBJ2-2|19
CASSPGTDSWFANTGELFF
TGTGCCAGCTCACCCGGGACAGATTCCTGGTTCGCGAACACCGGGGAGCTGTTTTTT
>-|-|TRBV28|TRBJ1-1|15
CASRSPPETNTEAFF
TGTGCCAGCAGGTCTCCCCCGGAGACGAACACTGAAGCTTTCTTT
>-|-|TRBV5-1|TRBJ1-3|13
CASTRDVGNTIYF
TGCGCCAGCACCAGGGACGTTGGAAACACCATATATTTT
>-|-|TRBV29-1|TRBJ2-4|14
CSVSVSMNKNIQYF
TGCAGCGTTAGCGTAAGCATGAACAAAAACATTCAGTACTTC
>-|-|TRBV4-2|TRBJ2-2|18
CASSQGHQGPRGAGELFF
TGTGCCAGCAGCCAAGGTCATCAGGGGCCAAGGGGTGCCGGGGAGCTGTTTTTT
>-|-|TRBV5-1|TRBJ1-2|12
CASRRLNYGYTF
TGCGCCAGCAGGAGACTTAACTATGGCTACACCTTC